A selection of T cell receptor beta chains follows, all from one sample in a study of CD8+ T cells in alopecia areata. The assay was immunoSEQ multiplex PCR, and TCRdb's table has in-frame clones only and misses some. The top ten clones hold roughly 14% of a sample with some 170,000 clones, approximately 56% of them seen once. Sequencing was performed on CD4+ T cells sorted from blood, taken at week 0. These receptors originate from a human donor with alopecia areata. CDR3s include the opening cysteine and the closing phenylalanine or tryptophan. The order of the fields is D gene, clone size, V gene, J gene, CDR3 DNA, CDR3 protein. A D gene is named only where the DNA matches it firmly. Part of the rows lack a size; the others show once, few, many or a class for expanded clones.

D gene: TRBD2; clone size: once; V gene: TRBV7-2; J gene: TRBJ2-5; CDR3 DNA: TGTGCCAGCCGACTAGCGGGTGTGGAGACCCAGTACTTC; CDR3 protein: CASRLAGVETQYF
D gene: NA; clone size: NA; V gene: TRBV6-5; J gene: TRBJ1-2; CDR3 DNA: TGTGCCAGCAGTTACTCGTCTCACGGCGTCTATGGCTACACCTTC; CDR3 protein: CASSYSSHGVYGYTF
D gene: NA; clone size: NA; V gene: TRBV9; J gene: TRBJ2-2; CDR3 DNA: TGTGCCAGCAGCCCCCAGGGACGAACAGGCAGCGGGGAGCTGTTTTTT; CDR3 protein: CASSPQGRTGSGELFF
D gene: NA; clone size: NA; V gene: TRBV7-2; J gene: TRBJ1-1; CDR3 DNA: TGTGCCAGCAGTGGGTATAGGAACACTGAAGCTTTCTTT; CDR3 protein: CASSGYRNTEAFF
D gene: TRBD2; clone size: NA; V gene: TRBV30; J gene: TRBJ2-5; CDR3 DNA: TGTGCCTGGAGTAGAGGGACTAGCGCCGGCCAGACCCAGTACTTC; CDR3 protein: CAWSRGTSAGQTQYF
D gene: NA; clone size: few; V gene: TRBV6-5; J gene: TRBJ1-4; CDR3 DNA: TGTGCCAGCAGTATAGGACCGAGCCAGGCGGGTAAACTGTTTTTT; CDR3 protein: CASSIGPSQAGKLFF
D gene: NA; clone size: NA; V gene: TRBV18; J gene: TRBJ1-6; CDR3 DNA: TGTGCCAGCTCACCACCCGGGGGTTCACCCCTCCACTTT; CDR3 protein: CASSPPGGSPLHF
D gene: TRBD1; clone size: NA; V gene: TRBV2; J gene: TRBJ2-6; CDR3 DNA: TGTGCCAGCAGTGCTGCTGGACAGGGGACCGGGGCCAACGTCCTGACTTTC; CDR3 protein: CASSAAGQGTGANVLTF
D gene: NA; clone size: few; V gene: TRBV5-1; J gene: TRBJ2-7; CDR3 DNA: TGCGCCAGCAGCTTAAAGGTTGGTGGCGAGCAGTACTTC; CDR3 protein: CASSLKVGGEQYF
D gene: TRBD1; clone size: NA; V gene: TRBV30; J gene: TRBJ1-2; CDR3 DNA: TGTGCCTGGTCAAGACCCGGGACAGCAAACTATGGCTACACCTTC; CDR3 protein: CAWSRPGTANYGYTF
D gene: NA; clone size: NA; V gene: TRBV30; J gene: TRBJ2-5; CDR3 DNA: TGTGCCTGGAGTAGTTACCAAGAGACCCAGTACTTC; CDR3 protein: CAWSSYQETQYF
D gene: TRBD1; clone size: NA; V gene: TRBV27; J gene: TRBJ1-2; CDR3 DNA: TGTGCCAGCAGTTCCCGGACAGGGAGCTATGGCTACACCTTC; CDR3 protein: CASSSRTGSYGYTF
D gene: NA; clone size: NA; V gene: TRBV30; J gene: TRBJ2-3; CDR3 DNA: TGTGCCTGGAGTACCCCGGGAGATACGCAGTATTTT; CDR3 protein: CAWSTPGDTQYF
D gene: NA; clone size: many; V gene: TRBV2; J gene: TRBJ2-5; CDR3 DNA: TGTGCCAGCATCAGACACCAAGAGACCCAGTACTTC; CDR3 protein: CASIRHQETQYF
D gene: NA; clone size: NA; V gene: TRBV29-1; J gene: TRBJ2-5; CDR3 DNA: TGCAGCGTTGGAAACTCCCAAGAGACCCAGTACTTC; CDR3 protein: CSVGNSQETQYF
D gene: NA; clone size: NA; V gene: TRBV4-1; J gene: TRBJ2-2; CDR3 DNA: TGCGCCAGCAGCCAAGTCTCCCGGACCGGGGAGCTGTTTTTT; CDR3 protein: CASSQVSRTGELFF
D gene: TRBD2; clone size: once; V gene: TRBV5-1; J gene: TRBJ2-1; CDR3 DNA: TGCGCCAGCAGTTCGACTAGCGGGCAAACCTACAATGAGCAGTTCTTC; CDR3 protein: CASSSTSGQTYNEQFF
D gene: TRBD2; clone size: NA; V gene: TRBV4-1; J gene: TRBJ2-5; CDR3 DNA: TGCGCCAGCAGCCAGCGGAGCGGGGGGGCGGGAGAGACCCAGTACTTC; CDR3 protein: CASSQRSGGAGETQYF
D gene: NA; clone size: NA; V gene: TRBV5-4; J gene: TRBJ2-5; CDR3 DNA: TGTGCCAGCAGTAACCCCCAAGAGACCCAGTACTTC; CDR3 protein: CASSNPQETQYF
D gene: TRBD1; clone size: NA; V gene: TRBV29-1; J gene: TRBJ2-7; CDR3 DNA: TGCAGCGTTCTCGGGACAGGGCCCTACGAGCAGTACTTC; CDR3 protein: CSVLGTGPYEQYF
D gene: NA; clone size: NA; V gene: TRBV29-1; J gene: TRBJ2-1; CDR3 DNA: TGCAGCGTTGATTTCGGATACAATGAGCAGTTCTTC; CDR3 protein: CSVDFGYNEQFF
D gene: TRBD1; clone size: NA; V gene: TRBV29-1; J gene: TRBJ2-3; CDR3 DNA: TGCAGCGTGACACGAAACAGGGGAACAGATACGCAGTATTTT; CDR3 protein: CSVTRNRGTDTQYF
D gene: TRBD1; clone size: NA; V gene: TRBV5-6; J gene: TRBJ1-2; CDR3 DNA: TGTGCCAGCAGCGCGACAGGGGGCGGTGGCTACACCTTC; CDR3 protein: CASSATGGGGYTF